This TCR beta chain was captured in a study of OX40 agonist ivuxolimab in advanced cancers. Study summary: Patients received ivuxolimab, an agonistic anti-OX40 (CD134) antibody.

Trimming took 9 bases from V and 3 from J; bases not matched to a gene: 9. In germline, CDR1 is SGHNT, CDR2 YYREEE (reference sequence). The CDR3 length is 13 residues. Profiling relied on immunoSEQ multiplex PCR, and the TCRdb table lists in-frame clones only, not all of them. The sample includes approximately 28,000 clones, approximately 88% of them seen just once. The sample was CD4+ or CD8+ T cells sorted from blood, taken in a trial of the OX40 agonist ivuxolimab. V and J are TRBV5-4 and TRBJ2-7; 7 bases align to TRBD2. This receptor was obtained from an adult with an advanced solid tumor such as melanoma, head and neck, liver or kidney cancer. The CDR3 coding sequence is TGTGCCACCCAGGTGGGAGGGTTCTACGAGCAGTACTTC. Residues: CATQVGGFYEQYF.